These T cell receptor beta chains were read from a single sample in a study of T-cell reconstitution after alpha-beta-depleted transplantation in children. Using its own MiXCR run on the PCR reads, TCRdb lists one record per CDR3 protein. The sample lists approximately 400,000 distinct CDR3 sequences; approximately 11% were seen once. Here the sequenced sample was PBMCs from the stem cell graft donor, taken from the stem cell graft. The receptors come from a human donor who donated a stem cell graft to a child with acute myeloid leukemia. The CDR3 runs from the conserved cysteine through the conserved F or W. D genes are given only for firm matches. Clone size is shown for a subset of rows, as once, few, many or a class of expanded clone.

.,TRBV27,15,TRBJ1-5,many,CASSLQGISNQPQHF,TGTGCCAGCAGTCTACAGGGAATTAGCAATCAGCCCCAGCATTTT
.,TRBV7-9,13,TRBJ2-7,many,CASSFLGLGEQYF,TGTGCCAGCAGCTTTTTGGGGTTAGGCGAGCAGTACTTC
TRBD1,TRBV25-1,17,TRBJ2-2,few,CASSGRDRGLGTGELFF,TGTGCCAGCAGTGGCCGGGACAGGGGGCTTGGCACCGGGGAGCTGTTTTTT
.,TRBV12-3/TRBV12-4,16,TRBJ1-3,few,CASGGLKSGSGNTIYF,TGTGCCAGCGGGGGACTCAAATCCGGCTCTGGAAACACCATATATTTT
TRBD1,TRBV20-1,14,TRBJ1-1,.,CSATHPDRGPEAFF,TGCAGTGCTACCCACCCGGACAGGGGGCCTGAAGCTTTCTTT
TRBD1,TRBV20-1,12,TRBJ2-7,many,CSANRGLKEQYF,TGCAGTGCTAATAGGGGGCTGAAGGAGCAGTACTTC
.,TRBV12-3/TRBV12-4,16,TRBJ1-3,many,CASRFGQLHSGNTIYF,TGTGCCAGCAGGTTTGGACAGCTTCACTCTGGAAACACCATATATTTT
.,TRBV18,13,TRBJ2-1,few,CASSPPGNHEQFF,TGTGCCAGCTCACCACCTGGGAACCATGAGCAGTTCTTC
.,TRBV3-1,15,TRBJ2-4,.,CASSQVSGPRNIQYF,TGTGCCAGCAGCCAAGTTTCGGGACCAAGAAACATTCAGTACTTC
TRBD1,TRBV6-1,14,TRBJ2-3,few,CASSRQGGTDTQYF,TGTGCCAGCAGTCGACAGGGGGGTACAGATACGCAGTATTTT
.,TRBV10-3,13,TRBJ2-2,few,CAIEGPSGGELFF,TGTGCCATTGAGGGGCCCTCGGGTGGGGAGCTGTTTTTT
.,TRBV6-2/TRBV6-3,15,TRBJ2-3,.,CASSYSMEPTDTQYF,TGTGCCAGCAGTTACTCGATGGAGCCAACAGATACGCAGTATTTT
TRBD2,TRBV12-3/TRBV12-4,15,TRBJ2-3,many,CASRTSGGAGNTQYF,TGTGCCAGCAGGACTAGCGGGGGGGCCGGAAATACGCAGTATTTT
.,TRBV5-1,14,TRBJ1-3,many,CASSPTEPGNTIYF,TGCGCCAGCAGCCCCACAGAACCTGGAAACACCATATATTTT
.,TRBV9,13,TRBJ2-3,many,CASSVSPPDTQYF,TGTGCCAGCAGCGTATCTCCGCCAGATACGCAGTATTTT
.,TRBV30,15,TRBJ1-1,.,CAWSRWGSMNTEAFF,TGTGCCTGGAGTAGATGGGGGTCCATGAACACTGAAGCTTTCTTT
.,TRBV7-9,14,TRBJ2-5,.,CASSPPSGVQTQYF,TGTGCCAGCAGCCCCCCGTCCGGGGTGCAGACCCAGTACTTC
.,TRBV5-1,15,TRBJ1-2,.,CASSLVATGSRGYTF,TGCGCCAGCAGCTTGGTGGCCACAGGGAGCCGTGGCTACACCTTC
TRBD2,TRBV7-2,17,TRBJ2-1,.,CASSSPTSGGLFDEQFF,TGTGCCAGCAGCTCGCCGACTAGCGGGGGCCTCTTTGATGAGCAGTTCTTC
.,TRBV20-1,15,TRBJ2-2,.,CSARPKYVLTGELFF,TGCAGTGCTAGACCCAAATACGTCCTCACCGGGGAGCTGTTTTTT
TRBD2,TRBV11-1,18,TRBJ2-1,.,CASSLVDSDRGGFNEQFF,TGTGCCAGCAGCTTAGTTGACAGCGACCGCGGGGGATTCAATGAGCAGTTCTTC
.,TRBV7-8,17,TRBJ1-4,many,CASSLASGIYTNEKLFF,TGTGCCAGCAGCTTAGCTAGTGGAATATATACTAATGAAAAACTGTTTTTT
.,TRBV20-1,13,TRBJ1-1,.,CSASGTLNTEAFF,TGCAGTGCTAGTGGGACGTTGAACACTGAAGCTTTCTTT